One sample yielded the 29 T cell receptor beta chains listed below, sequenced in a study of cytomegalovirus exposure and HLA in healthy donors. Amplification used 60 Vbeta primers and 13 Jbeta primers. Only in-frame clones appear in the TCRdb table, and some are missing; sequencing was by immunoSEQ multiplex PCR. The sample contains about 180,000 clones, around 80% of which appear only once. Sequenced input: PBMCs. The receptors here all came from a woman younger than 45 in good health and CMV-seronegative.

This clone turned up a few times. The chain couples TRBV2 to TRBJ1-1; 7 nucleotides align to TRBD1. The CDR3 spans 13 residues. V shed 5 bases, J shed 5 bases, and the junction held 5 bases outside the gene matches. Germline V CDR1 and CDR2: SNHLY, FYNNEI. CDR3 sequence (DNA): TGTGCCAGCAGTCAGAGGGGGCAAACTGAAGCTTTCTTT. Translation gives CASSQRGQTEAFF.

The chain combines TRBV6-1 with TRBJ1-6; maybe TRBD1 (6 bases). The CDR3 is 15 amino acids. V lost 5 bases and J 4 bases, leaving 12 bases between the germline ends. Germline V lookup: CDR1 MNHNS, CDR2 SASEGT. CDR3 in amino acids: CASSTPGHYNSPLHF. The CDR3 coding sequence is TGTGCCAGCAGTACGCCGGGACATTATAATTCACCCCTCCACTTT.

The chain carries TRBV27 and TRBJ2-7; tentatively, D is TRBD2 (5 bases). The germline V gene has CDR1 MNHEY and CDR2 SMNVEV (reference sequence). Trimming left V 2 bases short and J 0 bases short, with 11 bases between. This CDR3 contains 15 residues. This CDR3 reads CASSLEGRGSYEQYF. CDR3 bases: TGTGCCAGCAGTTTAGAGGGCCGGGGCTCCTACGAGCAGTACTTC.

The chain is built from TRBV18 and TRBJ2-7; 9 nucleotides agree with TRBD1. The CDR3 consists of 15 residues. The germline CDR1 and CDR2 sequences are KGHSH and LQKENI. After removal of 6 bases from V and 4 bases from J, the junction contained 10 bases not matched to a gene. CDR3 sequence (DNA): TGTGCCAGCTCCCCGGGACAGGGATCCCCGTACGAGCAGTACTTC. It is translated as CASSPGQGSPYEQYF.

The chain is built from TRBV6-4 and TRBJ1-1; no reliable D call. Germline assignment: CDR1 MRHNA and CDR2 SNTAGT. With 1 base removed from V and 7 bases from J, the gap between germline ends came to 7 bases. This CDR3 has 12 residues. The CDR3 DNA sequence: TGTGCCAGCAGTGACTTTACCGGTGAAGCTTTCTTT. This sequence encodes CASSDFTGEAFF.

The chain recombines TRBV2 with TRBJ2-1; 9 bases map to TRBD2. This CDR3 comprises 17 residues. Germline V gene data show CDR1 as SNHLY and CDR2 as FYNNEI. As DNA, the CDR3 is TGTACCACCCCGGGTCCACAAAGCGGGGGGTTCTCCAATGAGCAGTTCTTC. Protein product: CTTPGPQSGGFSNEQFF.

The genes are TRBV2 and TRBJ1-2; D not certain. In germline, CDR1 is SNHLY, CDR2 FYNNEI. With 5 bases removed from V and 0 bases from J, the gap between germline ends came to 19 bases. The CDR3 has 17 amino acids. Here the CDR3 reads CASSKRLRAETNYGYTF. CDR3 sequence (DNA): TGTGCCAGCAGTAAACGCTTGAGGGCAGAGACTAACTATGGCTACACCTTC.

This clone turned up a few times. The gene calls are TRBV19 and TRBJ1-1, with 7 positions matching TRBD1. Germline V CDR1 and CDR2: LNHDA, SQIVND (reference sequence). The junction had 12 bases not matched to a gene; V was cut back by 7 bases and J by 7 bases. CDR3 length equals 14 residues. Here the CDR3 DNA reads TGTGCCAGTAACAGGGGACAGATGATCTATGAAGCTTTCTTT. This encodes CASNRGQMIYEAFF.

The chain carries TRBV15 and TRBJ2-7; the D gene is possibly TRBD2 (6 bases). V dropped 3 bases and J dropped 6 bases, with 12 bases sitting between them. Germline CDR1 reads LNHNV; CDR2 reads YYDKDF (reference sequence). This CDR3 is 13 amino acids long. CDR3 DNA sequence: TGTGCCACCAGCAGCAACCAGGGAGGCGAGCAGTACTTC. Encoded protein: CATSSNQGGEQYF. Complete variable domain (other parts from reference TRBV15 and TRBJ2-7): DAMVIQNPRYQVTQFGKPVTLSCSQTLNHNVMYWYQQKSSQAPKLLFHYYDKDFNNEADTPDNFQSRRPNTSFCFLDIRSPGLGDTAMYLCATSSNQGGEQYFGPGTRLTVT.

This clone was detected only a few times. V usage is TRBV15 and J usage is TRBJ2-7; 9 bases agree with TRBD1. J was trimmed by 3 bases and V by 5 bases; bases with no gene match: 5. Per germline, CDR1 LNHNV and CDR2 YYDKDF (reference sequence). The CDR3 contains 14 residues. The CDR3 spells CATSGGTGNYEQYF. For the CDR3, the DNA is TGTGCCACCAGCGGAGGGACAGGGAACTACGAGCAGTACTTC.

V gene TRBV21-1 combines with J gene TRBJ2-5; the DNA was not compared with TRBD1, the D call given in the table. TRBV21-1 is labeled a pseudogene. CDR3 length equals 14 residues. CDR3 sequence reads: CASSKDRGGETQYF. CDR3 DNA sequence: TGTGCCAGCAGCAAAGACAGGGGGGGAGAGACCCAGTACTTC.

V and J are TRBV7-2 and TRBJ1-3; D gene unclear. The CDR3 runs 13 residues. Trimming stripped 5 bases from V and 0 bases from J, with 5 bases between. Germline V gene data show CDR1 as SGHTA and CDR2 as FQGNSA. CDR3 nucleotide sequence: TGTGCCAGCAGCAGCGTCTCTGGAAACACCATATATTTT. It specifies CASSSVSGNTIYF.

In this sample, this clone turned up a few times. The chain carries TRBV7-2 and TRBJ2-7, with TRBD2 matching over 11 bases. The CDR3 is 14 residues long. Trimming cost V 5 bases and J 6 bases; bases outside gene matches: 6. CDR1 SGHTA and CDR2 FQGNSA come from the germline V gene. CDR3 sequence: CASSRTSGWGEQYF. The CDR3 DNA follows: TGTGCCAGCAGCCGGACTAGCGGGTGGGGCGAGCAGTACTTC.

This clone was seen more than once but under ten times. V usage is TRBV5-1 and J usage is TRBJ2-7; TRBD1 aligns across 8 bases. The ends lost 0 bases at V and 0 bases at J; junction bases unmatched: 8. The CDR3 contains 17 residues. Germline V gives CDR1 SGHRS, CDR2 YFSETQ. Here the CDR3 reads CASSLGTTGVSSYEQYF. The DNA of the CDR3 is TGCGCCAGCAGCTTGGGAACGACAGGGGTGAGCTCCTACGAGCAGTACTTC.

The rearrangement links TRBV2 to TRBJ2-5, with TRBD2 matching over 10 bases. V was clipped by 6 bases and J by 5 bases; unmatched bases: 9. From germline, CDR1 is SNHLY and CDR2 FYNNEI. CDR3 length: 15 amino acids. DNA for the CDR3: TGTGCCAGCAGCAGGACTAGCGGCCCCCGCGAGACCCAGTACTTC. This translates into CASSRTSGPRETQYF.

The chain uses TRBV30 and TRBJ2-4; D not certain. Germline V gene lookup returns CDR1 GTSNPN and CDR2 SVGIG (reference sequence). Trimming shortened V by 2 bases and J by 6 bases, and 5 bases separated the two germline ends. The CDR3 totals 11 residues. The CDR3 sequence: CAWSPGNIQYF. CDR3 bases: TGTGCCTGGAGTCCGGGAAACATTCAGTACTTC.

This clone has more than one count but fewer than ten. The V and J genes are TRBV4-3 and TRBJ1-1; TRBD1 agrees at 7 bases. Per the germline V gene, CDR1 is LGHNA and CDR2 is YSLEER. The CDR3 totals 15 residues. With 1 base clipped from V and 4 bases from J, the junction kept 6 bases outside the gene matches. The CDR3 region is CASSQGEGAATEAFF. Here the CDR3 DNA reads TGCGCCAGCAGCCAAGGAGAGGGGGCGGCCACTGAAGCTTTCTTT.

There are a few counts of this clone. The same CDR3 arises from other DNA sequences in this sample as well. The chain recombines TRBV11-2 with TRBJ2-7, with 10 bases that match TRBD1. Germline values: CDR1 SGHAT, CDR2 FQNNGV. Trimming at V came to 8 bases and at J to 2 bases, leaving 6 bases not matched to a gene. This CDR3 has 14 amino acids. DNA for the CDR3: TGTGCCAGCGGCCCCGGGACAGGGGCCTACGAGCAGTACTTC. Its translation: CASGPGTGAYEQYF.

This clone was recorded a few times. Written as DNA, the CDR3 is TGCGCCAGCAGCCCCGGGGGGGCTAGCGGGGTTCCGCAGTATTTT. Amino acids: CASSPGGASGVPQYF. This chain joins TRBV4-1 and TRBJ2-3; 9 positions match TRBD2. Losses at the gene ends were 4 bases for V and 10 bases for J; bases not matched to a gene: 12. The CDR3 is 15 amino acids. Germline CDR1 is MGHRA and CDR2 is YSYEKL.

This chain joins TRBV5-1 and TRBJ1-1; perhaps TRBD1 as D (6 bases). Trimming cost V 4 bases and J 2 bases, with 15 bases left between them. The germline V gene has CDR1 SGHRS and CDR2 YFSETQ. This CDR3 region has 15 residues. The CDR3 DNA follows: TGCGCCAGCAGCCGGGGTGGGGGCGGCAACACTGAAGCTTTCTTT. Its protein product is CASSRGGGGNTEAFF.

The chain has TRBV7-9 and TRBJ2-1; D is uncertain. From germline, CDR1 is SEHNR and CDR2 FQNEAQ (reference sequence). Between the trimmed V and J ends, which lost 3 bases and 9 bases, there was a span of 12 bases. The CDR3 sequence is 13 residues long. CDR3 loop: CASSFPSSLEQFF. DNA of the CDR3: TGTGCCAGCAGCTTCCCATCCTCACTTGAGCAGTTCTTC. Filled out from reference TRBV7-9 and TRBJ2-1, the complete variable domain reads DTGVSQNPRHKITKRGQNVTFRCDPISEHNRLYWYRQTLGQGPEFLTYFQNEAQLEKSRLLSDRFSAERPKGSFSTLEIQRTEQGDSAMYLCASSFPSSLEQFFGPGTRLTVL.

This chain joins TRBV19 and TRBJ1-4; 7 bases are shared with TRBD1. This CDR3 has 14 amino acids. V lost 4 bases and J lost 3; bases outside the gene matches: 2. Germline V lookup: CDR1 LNHDA, CDR2 SQIVND (reference sequence). The CDR3 DNA is TGTGCCAGTAGTAAGGGGGCGCCTAATGAAAAACTGTTTTTT. Its protein product is CASSKGAPNEKLFF.

The V gene is TRBV10-3, the J gene TRBJ1-2; no clear D. Germline lookup yields CDR1 ENHRY and CDR2 SYGVKD. There are 14 residues in the CDR3. Deletions cut 5 bases from V and 0 bases from J, with 10 bases between. The chain's CDR3 is CAISQTGSNYGYTF. CDR3 bases: TGTGCCATCAGTCAGACGGGTTCTAACTATGGCTACACCTTC.

The chain employs TRBV7-6 and TRBJ2-7; possibly TRBD1 for D (6 bases). The CDR3 runs 16 residues. Germline lookup yields CDR1 SGHVS and CDR2 FNYEAQ. V was clipped by 1 base and J by 1 base, with 14 bases between them. As DNA, the CDR3 is TGTGCCAGCAGCTTAGTATCCAGGGGCGCATCCTACGAGCAGTACTTC. Translated: CASSLVSRGASYEQYF. The full variable domain, with the rest looked up from reference TRBV7-6 and TRBJ2-7, is GAGVSQSPRYKVTKRGQDVALRCDPISGHVSLYWYRQALGQGPEFLTYFNYEAQQDKSGLPNDRFSAERPEGSISTLTIQRTEQRDSAMYRCASSLVSRGASYEQYFGPGTRLTVT.

This clone occurred a few times. This rearrangement joins TRBV5-6 to TRBJ1-2; the D is unclear. From germline, CDR1 is SGHDT and CDR2 YYEEEE. The CDR3 extends over 17 amino acids. V lost 0 bases, J lost 4 bases, and 19 bases lay in between. The CDR3: CASSLGGKGPSGYGYTF. The CDR3 DNA follows: TGTGCCAGCAGCTTGGGGGGAAAGGGTCCCAGCGGCTATGGCTACACCTTC.

This clone is a singleton in its sample. V and J are TRBV7-7 and TRBJ2-7, with a tentative D call TRBD2 (6 bases). The V end lost 0 bases, the J end lost 5 bases, and 8 bases lay between the germline ends. Looked up from germline, CDR1 is SSHAT and CDR2 is FNYEAQ (reference sequence). The CDR3 consists of 13 residues. CDR3 loop: CASSLAWRDEQYF. As DNA, the CDR3 is TGTGCCAGCAGCTTAGCGTGGAGGGACGAGCAGTACTTC.

The chain links TRBV4-1 to TRBJ2-7, with a weak D call TRBD2 (5 bases). The CDR3 sequence is 13 residues long. Germline V gives CDR1 MGHRA, CDR2 YSYEKL. V gave up 2 bases and J gave up 4 bases, with 9 bases separating them. CDR3 region: CASSQWELYEQYF. CDR3 DNA sequence: TGCGCCAGCAGCCAATGGGAGTTATACGAGCAGTACTTC.

This clone was seen a single time. V and J are TRBV9 and TRBJ1-1; 7 nucleotides match TRBD1. The CDR3 is 15 amino acids. V trimming: 0 bases; J trimming: 3 bases; junction bases outside the gene matches: 5. Germline CDR1 SGDLS, CDR2 YYNGEE. The CDR3 DNA reads as TGTGCCAGCAGCGTAGCGTACAGGGGATACACTGAAGCTTTCTTT. It encodes CASSVAYRGYTEAFF.

The rearrangement uses TRBV7-3 and TRBJ1-6; D unresolved. CDR3 length: 16 amino acids. V was clipped by 2 bases and J by 0 bases, with 8 bases between them. Germline V gives CDR1 SGHTA, CDR2 FQGTGA. The CDR3 here is CASSLQASSYNSPLHF. The CDR3, as DNA: TGTGCCAGCAGCTTACAAGCGAGCTCCTATAATTCACCCCTCCACTTT.